This T cell receptor (beta chain) was recorded in a study of T-cell reconstitution after alpha-beta-depleted transplantation in children listed by TCRdb under 2016. General notes on the study: The study quantitatively tracked T-cell immune reconstitution after TCRalphabeta/CD19-depleted allogeneic hematopoietic cell transplantation in children using TCR repertoire profiling.

Broader findings and caveats from the paper: About two months after transplant, the apparently early recovery of alphabetaT-cell counts reportedly depended on just several hundred clones that had expanded rapidly and came from non-depleted graft cells. Over the following months the frequencies of hyperexpanded clones went down, and after one year T-cell counts and TCRbeta diversity were mostly credited to newly produced T cells. In some patients, high TCRbeta diversity at day 60 was attributed to recipient T cells and intrathymic progenitors that had survived conditioning.

Details on this clonotype: This receptor's antigen is unknown. No base qualities exist here, and no much larger clone lies one base off it.

The treatment or condition label, read with the paper, signifies: allogeneic hematopoietic cell transplantation with graft depleted of TCRalphabeta T cells and CD19 B cells. TCRalphabeta/CD19-depleted allogeneic hematopoietic cell grafts were given to the transplant recipients, all of whom were children. As encoded in the germline V gene (reference sequence), CDR1 is LNHNV while CDR2 is YYDKDF. V gives up 0 bases and J gives up 0 bases, and the segment between their germline ends measures 15 bases. The CDR3 starts with the cysteine, ends with the phenylalanine, and has 18 residues. Solely the CDR3 DNA is kept, with 54 bases framed from the first base. The library came from PCR. Sequenced using an Illumina HiSeq 2500. Molecular barcoding was employed in the preparation of TCR libraries, with unique molecular identifiers being used to normalize TCRbeta repertoire quantification. Clones were called with MiXCR by TCRdb after fastp trimmed the public reads at Q25, and only in-frame beta chains were retained. Merged by CDR3 protein, the rows form single entries marked with the most common genes and DNA. Recorded for this sample are around 700,000 distinct CDR3 sequences; under 15% of them occurred a single time. Around 0.76% of the sample is taken by the ten largest.

The chain was built from TRBV15 and TRBJ2-1; the D region possibly corresponds to TRBD1 (6 bases align). The clonotype was recovered from a girl aged 2 to 10 with congenital amegakaryocytic thrombocytopenia, due to receive a stem cell transplant. This specimen was PBMCs, taken before TCRalphabeta/CD19-depleted stem cell transplant. The CDR3 protein: CATSRDGLRGNSYNEQFF. The sequenced DNA is TGTGCCACCAGCAGAGATGGGTTAAGGGGGAACTCCTACAATGAGCAGTTCTTC.